This passage covers 24 T cell receptor beta chains from one sample sequenced in a study of blood T cells in healthy people across ages. PCR was performed a second time for about 7 to 12 cycles using a sample-barcoded 5' primer and a J-beta primer mix. TCRdb reprocessed the 5' RACE reads with MiXCR, giving one entry per CDR3 protein. The sample includes approximately 780,000 distinct CDR3 sequences, 25% to 30% seen only once; the top ten take 3%. These data were likewise used in another study, on T cells of mothers and their children.

Material: blood. These receptors all stem from a boy aged 5 to 17 in good health.

The chain joins TRBV20-1 to TRBJ2-7; tentative D call: TRBD2 (6 bases). Matching the DNA end better, TRBJ2-5 makes the J call doubtful. Germline lookup yields CDR1 DFQATT and CDR2 SNEGSKA (reference sequence). CDR3 size: 13 residues. CDR3 in amino acids: CSAPLTSRETQYF. The CDR3 DNA is TGCAGTGCCCCCCTCACTAGCCGGGAGACCCAGTACTTC.

This clonotype has only one observation. The chain couples TRBV30 to TRBJ1-4; the D gene is possibly TRBD1 (5 bases). The germline V gene encodes CDR1 GTSNPN and CDR2 SVGIG (reference sequence). V shed 0 bases and J shed 6 bases, with 11 bases lying between them. CDR3 size: 14 residues. Here the CDR3 reads CAWSVVTVDEKLFF. The CDR3 DNA follows: TGTGCCTGGAGTGTGGTGACAGTGGATGAAAAACTGTTTTTT.

The rearrangement links TRBV2 to TRBJ2-5, with 12 nucleotides matching TRBD1. The V gene's germline CDR1 is SNHLY and CDR2 FYNNEI. This CDR3 has 17 residues. The ends lost 7 bases at V and 5 bases at J; junction bases unmatched: 14. The CDR3 loop is CASNPIAGQGAWETQYF. The CDR3 DNA is TGTGCCAGCAATCCAATCGCGGGACAGGGGGCGTGGGAGACCCAGTACTTC.

The J gene is TRBJ2-5, the V gene TRBV12-3 or TRBV12-4, with 7 bases matching TRBD1. The junction had 11 bases not matched to a gene; V was cut back by 6 bases and J by 4 bases. The CDR3 loop spans 15 amino acids. Here the CDR3 reads CASRFGTASGETQYF. The CDR3 nucleotides are TGTGCCAGCAGGTTTGGGACAGCTTCTGGAGAGACCCAGTACTTC.

This clonotype was recorded a few times. The V call is TRBV7-3, the J call TRBJ2-5; 9 bases are a match to TRBD2. The DNA end is a closer match to TRBJ2-1, so the J assignment may be wrong. The CDR3 consists of 15 residues. Germline lookup yields CDR1 SGHTA and CDR2 FQGTGA. CDR3 amino acids: CASREGASGINEQFF. CDR3 nucleotides: TGTGCCAGCAGGGAGGGGGCTAGCGGGATCAATGAGCAGTTCTTC.

The sample holds a few counts of this clonotype. The chain joins TRBV12-3 or TRBV12-4 to TRBJ2-7; 10 nucleotides match TRBD2. This CDR3 region has 14 residues. Germline trimming cut 7 bases from V and 6 bases from J; bases unmatched to any gene: 9. The CDR3 reads CASTLSGGPGEQYF. CDR3 nucleotide sequence: TGTGCCAGCACCCTTAGCGGGGGGCCTGGCGAGCAGTACTTC.

V usage is TRBV13 and J usage is TRBJ2-5, with 10 bases fitting TRBD2. The CDR3 is 17 amino acids. CDR1 is PRHDT, CDR2 FYEKMQ, per germline (reference sequence). J lost 1 base, V lost 2 bases, and 7 bases had no gene match. The CDR3 protein is CASSLRGLAPFQETQYF. The DNA for the CDR3 is TGTGCCAGCAGCTTAAGGGGACTAGCGCCCTTCCAAGAGACCCAGTACTTC.

This clonotype was picked up a small number of times. Its ends do not fully match the called genes, so a read error is possible. The V gene is TRBV5-1, the J gene TRBJ2-1; 9 nucleotides line up with TRBD1. The length of the CDR3 is 13 residues. Per germline, CDR1 SGHRS and CDR2 YFSETQ. For the CDR3, the DNA is TGCGCCTGCAGCATGACAGGGGGAAATGAGCAGTTCTTC. Its translation is CACSMTGGNEQFF. Filled out from reference TRBV5-1 and TRBJ2-1, the complete variable domain reads KAGVTQTPRYLIKTRGQQVTLSCSPISGHRSVSWYQQTPGQGLQFLFEYFSETQRNKGNFPGRFSGRQFSNSRSEMNVSTLELGDSALYLCACSMTGGNEQFFGPGTRLTVL.

The chain links TRBV14 to TRBJ2-4; 7 positions match TRBD1. CDR3 length: 13 amino acids. The J segment lost 12 bases and the V segment lost 4 bases, leaving 9 bases of the junction unmatched. Germline CDR1 is SGHDN and CDR2 is FVKESK. CDR3 sequence (DNA): TGTGCCAGCAGCCTACGACTACAGGGGACTCAGTACTTC. Its translation is CASSLRLQGTQYF.

This clonotype was found once. The rearrangement links TRBV7-6 to TRBJ2-5, with 10 nucleotides matching TRBD1. Germline trimming cut 0 bases from V and 5 bases from J; bases unmatched to any gene: 6. Germline CDR1 reads SGHVS; CDR2 reads FNYEAQ. This CDR3 has 16 residues. The CDR3 reads CASSLAPDRGGETQYF. For the CDR3, the DNA is TGTGCCAGCAGCTTAGCCCCGGACAGGGGGGGGGAGACCCAGTACTTC.

This clonotype has a handful of counts. This chain links TRBV20-1 with TRBJ1-2; 7 bases match TRBD1. V trimming: 6 bases; J trimming: 2 bases; junction bases outside the gene matches: 9. CDR1 is DFQATT and CDR2 is SNEGSKA in the germline V gene (reference sequence). The CDR3 extends over 14 amino acids. The CDR3 bases are TGCAGTGCCATTTACGAGGGGGCGAACTATGGCTACACCTTC. Protein: CSAIYEGANYGYTF.

The chain carries TRBV4-1 and TRBJ1-2; the D gene is possibly TRBD1 (5 bases). V was clipped by 0 bases and J by 0 bases, with 14 bases between them. The CDR3 spans 17 residues. Germline V CDR1 and CDR2: MGHRA, YSYEKL. The CDR3 loop is CASSQDVRGPANYGYTF. The CDR3 bases are TGCGCCAGCAGCCAAGATGTGAGGGGTCCGGCTAACTATGGCTACACCTTC.

The chain combines TRBV19 with TRBJ2-1, with D perhaps TRBD1 (6 bases). The J call may be mistaken, given a closer DNA end match to TRBJ2-7. This CDR3 is built from 14 residues. CDR1 and CDR2 (germline): LNHDA, SQIVND (reference sequence). The CDR3 here is CASSGGSGSYEQYF. The CDR3 DNA is TGTGCCAGTAGTGGGGGCAGTGGCTCCTACGAGCAGTACTTC.

This clonotype was recorded a few times. The chain uses TRBV28 and TRBJ1-1; 10 bases are shared with TRBD1. Germline assignment: CDR1 MDHEN and CDR2 SYDVKM. V gave up 6 bases and J gave up 3 bases; unmatched junction bases: 4. The CDR3 covers 14 residues. CDR3 sequence reads: CASRTGGSDTEAFF. The CDR3 nucleotides read TGTGCCAGCAGGACAGGGGGCAGCGACACTGAAGCTTTCTTT.

This rearrangement joins TRBV5-1 to TRBJ2-3; the D gene is possibly TRBD2 (6 bases). In germline, CDR1 is SGHRS, CDR2 YFSETQ. The length of the CDR3 is 15 residues. The ends were cut back, 4 bases at V and 4 bases at J, with 16 bases in the middle. The CDR3 coding sequence is TGCGCCAGCAGCCTTCTTGACTCGGGGGCAGATACGCAGTATTTT. Translated: CASSLLDSGADTQYF.

This chain uses TRBV28 with TRBJ1-2, with D possibly TRBD1 on 6 matching bases. Germline CDR1 MDHEN, CDR2 SYDVKM. V gave up 6 bases and J gave up 4 bases, with 21 bases separating them. The CDR3 length is 16 residues. This CDR3 is CASRPPWWTAVYGYTF. The CDR3 nucleotides are TGTGCCAGCAGGCCTCCCTGGTGGACAGCCGTCTATGGCTACACCTTC.

This clonotype turned up a few times. This chain uses TRBV5-1 with TRBJ2-5; perhaps TRBD2 as D (6 bases). CDR1 is SGHRS, CDR2 YFSETQ, per germline. Trimming cost V 0 bases and J 1 base, with 13 bases left between them. The CDR3 spans 16 residues. The CDR3 is CASSLGRGTFQETQYF. CDR3 coding DNA: TGCGCCAGCAGCTTGGGTCGGGGGACCTTCCAAGAGACCCAGTACTTC.

This clonotype turned up a few times. The chain has TRBV7-9 and TRBJ2-7; 7 nucleotides agree with TRBD1. V was pared by 6 bases and J by 5 bases, with 10 bases of the junction left unmatched. This CDR3 has 14 residues. Germline V gene data show CDR1 as SEHNR and CDR2 as FQNEAQ (reference sequence). The CDR3 protein is CASRPGTAMHEQYF. Written as DNA, the CDR3 is TGTGCCAGCAGACCCGGGACAGCAATGCACGAGCAGTACTTC.

V and J are TRBV5-1 and TRBJ1-1, with D possibly TRBD1 on 6 matching bases. This CDR3 comprises 16 residues. Germline V gene data show CDR1 as SGHRS and CDR2 as YFSETQ. The V gene lost 0 bases and the J gene lost 1 base, with 13 bases spanning the gap. The CDR3 nucleotides are TGCGCCAGCAGCTTGGTAGGGGGGAGCCAGAACACTGAAGCTTTCTTT. Translating gives CASSLVGGSQNTEAFF.

Of note for this clonotype: One end of the junction is discordant with germline, which a read error may explain. V gene TRBV30 combines with J gene TRBJ2-7; D uncertain. CDR1 and CDR2 (germline): GTSNPN, SVGIG (reference sequence). The CDR3 is 11 residues long. This chain's CDR3 is CAWGATYGQYF. The CDR3 DNA reads TGTGCCTGGGGTGCAACCTACGGGCAGTACTTC.

This chain links TRBV4-3 with TRBJ2-1; D perhaps matches TRBD2 (6 bases). With 1 base removed from V and 12 bases from J, the gap between germline ends came to 22 bases. The CDR3 is made up of 16 amino acids. Germline CDR1 reads LGHNA; CDR2 reads YSLEER. CDR3 in amino acids: CASSQGAGSSGLGQFF. The CDR3 DNA follows: TGCGCCAGCAGCCAAGGGGCCGGGAGTTCTGGGCTGGGGCAGTTCTTC.

The genes are TRBV5-6 and TRBJ2-5; TRBD1 might be the D (5 bases). The V and J ends lost 4 bases and 5 bases respectively, with 9 bases between them. The CDR3 consists of 12 residues. CDR1 is SGHDT, CDR2 YYEEEE, per germline. In DNA, the CDR3 is TGTGCCAGCAGCATGACAGTGGAGACCCAGTACTTC. It encodes CASSMTVETQYF.

The chain uses TRBV19 and TRBJ2-1; TRBD2 matches 11 bases. V trimming: 0 bases; J trimming: 3 bases; junction bases outside the gene matches: 4. The CDR3 is 17 amino acids. CDR1 and CDR2 from the germline V gene are LNHDA and SQIVND (reference sequence). The CDR3 nucleotides are TGTGCCAGTAGTATAGAGAAACTAGCGGGGGTCTACAATGAGCAGTTCTTC. This translates into CASSIEKLAGVYNEQFF.

A few counts support this clonotype. V usage is TRBV6-1 and J usage is TRBJ2-5; the D gene is possibly TRBD2 (6 bases). Per germline, CDR1 MNHNS and CDR2 SASEGT. Trimming stripped 0 bases from V and 4 bases from J, with 6 bases between. The CDR3 loop spans 13 amino acids. CDR3 protein: CASSEAGLETQYF. The CDR3 DNA is TGTGCCAGCAGTGAAGCGGGACTAGAGACCCAGTACTTC.